This T cell receptor (beta chain) came from a study of neurological immune-mediated disorders. Study-level results: When repertoires were grouped phylogenetically, those of 18 of 34 multiple sclerosis patients fell into one related-CDR3 cluster, a possible signature.

Per germline, CDR1 DFQATT and CDR2 SNEGSKA (reference sequence). The CDR3 is made up of 12 amino acids. Deletions cut 4 bases from V and 2 bases from J, with 7 bases between. This clonotype was seen at least ten times. Antigen specificity is unknown. 5'RACE with 10-nucleotide random UMIs generated the cDNA. TCRdb itself ran the 5' RACE reads through MiXCR, one entry per CDR3 protein. The sample records about 62,000 distinct CDR3 sequences, 3.5% to 4.5% being singletons. V is TRBV20-1 and J is TRBJ2-3; D perhaps matches TRBD2 (5 bases). This TCR came from a woman in her forties or fifties with multiple sclerosis. Sequenced material: PBMCs. DNA for the CDR3: TGCAGTGCTAATCGGGACACAGATACGCAGTATTTT. Protein product: CSANRDTDTQYF.